This TCR beta chain was captured in a study of CD8+CD57+ T cells in acquired aplastic anemia. Germline V gene sequence: CDR1 MNHEY, CDR2 SVGEGT. The CDR3 covers 13 residues. Genomic DNA, serving as template, underwent TCR beta VDJ and CDR3 profiling. Via MiXCR, TCRdb re-called the reads, giving one row per CDR3 protein. The top ten hold around 1.2% of the sample, which has about 290,000 distinct CDR3 sequences, 45% to 65% seen once. Patients picked for sequencing had shown CD8+CD57+ cell expansion detected by flow cytometry. Comment on this clonotype: Germline and junction disagree at one end, which may indicate a read error.

J is TRBJ1-1 and V is TRBV6-2 or TRBV6-3, with no clear D. The sequenced material came from sorted CD4+, CD8+, or CD8+CD57+ T cells (not recorded which) from PBMCs. The origin of this receptor is a human donor with aplastic anemia. The CDR3 DNA reads as TGTGCCAGCAGCTACTTGTACAACACTGAAGCTTTCTTT. Encoded protein: CASSYLYNTEAFF.